Presented here are 18 T cell receptor beta chains from one specimen sequenced in a study of cytotoxic CD8 clonotypes in ibrutinib-treated CLL. TCRdb keeps only in-frame clones here, not all; method: immunoSEQ multiplex PCR. Of about 40,000 clones in the sample, 55% to 75% are singletons; the top ten hold around 10%. Sample: PBMCs, taken at disease progression, from a patient treated with ibrutinib. These receptors were collected from a human donor with chronic lymphocytic leukemia.

This clone has more than one count but fewer than ten. The chain carries TRBV5-4 and TRBJ2-7; D is uncertain. This CDR3 has 14 residues. With 4 bases removed from V and 5 bases from J, the gap between germline ends came to 16 bases. CDR1 is SGHNT, CDR2 YYREEE, per germline (reference sequence). This CDR3 reads CASSPRRAVDEQYF. Here the CDR3 DNA reads TGTGCCAGCAGCCCCCGTCGCGCTGTAGACGAGCAGTACTTC.

The gene calls are TRBV5-6 and TRBJ2-1; D is unclear. The CDR3 spans 15 residues. V was trimmed by 2 bases and J by 5 bases, leaving 14 bases between them. Per the germline V gene, CDR1 is SGHDT and CDR2 is YYEEEE. The DNA of the CDR3 is TGTGCCAGCAGCTTTGGCTTAAAGCCTAACAATGAGCAGTTCTTC. It yields the protein CASSFGLKPNNEQFF.

This clone has just a few counts. V usage is TRBV5-1 and J usage is TRBJ1-1; tentative D call: TRBD1 (5 bases). V shed 1 base and J shed 4 bases, with 11 bases lying between them. Germline values: CDR1 SGHRS, CDR2 YFSETQ. The CDR3 spans 14 residues. CDR3 DNA: TGCGCCAGCAGCTTGCAAGGGGATGGCACTGAAGCTTTCTTT. Protein product: CASSLQGDGTEAFF.

The rearrangement links TRBV7-9 to TRBJ2-7; a possible D gene is TRBD2 (5 bases). The CDR3 runs to 15 residues. V shed 4 bases and J shed 3 bases, with 16 bases lying between them. CDR1 SEHNR and CDR2 FQNEAQ come from the germline V gene (reference sequence). CDR3 protein: CASSYPKNGVYEQYF. The CDR3 DNA follows: TGTGCCAGCAGCTACCCTAAGAACGGGGTCTACGAGCAGTACTTC.

The V and J genes are TRBV5-1 and TRBJ2-2; weak D call: TRBD1 (6 bases). The CDR3 is 12 amino acids. From germline, CDR1 is SGHRS and CDR2 YFSETQ. Trimming took off 7 bases at V and 4 bases at J, with 8 bases between the two ends. The CDR3 loop is CASLQGTGELFF. CDR3 coding DNA: TGCGCCAGCCTACAGGGCACCGGGGAGCTGTTTTTT.

The chain links TRBV18 to TRBJ2-2; 9 bases align to TRBD1. The CDR3 has 15 amino acids. Unmatched junction bases numbered 6, after V lost 3 bases and J lost 7 bases. Germline assignment: CDR1 KGHSH and CDR2 LQKENI. CDR3 DNA: TGTGCCAGCTCACCGATGACAGGGGGGAACGGGGAGCTGTTTTTT. This sequence encodes CASSPMTGGNGELFF. The variable domain in full, completed from reference TRBV18 and TRBJ2-2, reads NAGVMQNPRHLVRRRGQEARLRCSPMKGHSHVYWYRQLPEEGLKFMVYLQKENIIDESGMPKERFSAEFPKEGPSILRIQQVVRGDSAAYFCASSPMTGGNGELFFGEGSRLTVL.

This clone was seen a few times. The V call is TRBV29-1, the J call TRBJ2-7; TRBD2 might be the D (6 bases). With 5 bases removed from V and 9 bases from J, the gap between germline ends came to 17 bases. Germline V gene data show CDR1 as SQVTM and CDR2 as ANQGSEA. The CDR3 contains 12 residues. In DNA, the CDR3 is TGCAGCGTTTACATCGGGGGTGAGAGGCAGTACTTC. Its protein is CSVYIGGERQYF.

V is TRBV5-4 and J is TRBJ2-7, with 9 bases matching TRBD1. The length of the CDR3 is 16 residues. Germline V lookup: CDR1 SGHNT, CDR2 YYREEE (reference sequence). The trim removed 1 base at V and 6 bases at J, leaving 11 bases unmatched. Here the CDR3 reads CASSLLLRTGEAEQYF. CDR3 in DNA: TGTGCCAGCAGCTTGCTACTCCGGACAGGGGAGGCCGAGCAGTACTTC.

The chain carries TRBV6-4 and TRBJ2-1, with TRBD2 matching 9 bases. After removal of 4 bases from V and 15 bases from J, the junction contained 7 bases not matched to a gene. The germline V gene has CDR1 MRHNA and CDR2 SNTAGT. This CDR3 spans 12 amino acids. The chain's CDR3 is CASSGTGTSMFF. Here the CDR3 DNA reads TGTGCCAGCAGTGGAACCGGGACTAGCATGTTCTTC.

This clone turned up a few times. The chain is built from TRBV29-1 and TRBJ1-1; the D gene is possibly TRBD1 (5 bases). V gave up 7 bases and J gave up 3 bases, with 15 bases separating them. CDR3 length equals 13 residues. Germline V gives CDR1 SQVTM, CDR2 ANQGSEA. CDR3 DNA sequence: TGCAGCGCCGCGGCCATGGGGGACACTGAAGCTTTCTTT. Protein sequence: CSAAAMGDTEAFF.

The chain couples TRBV7-9 to TRBJ2-3; 7 bases align to TRBD2. The CDR3 length is 14 residues. Trimming took 5 bases from V and 2 from J; bases not matched to a gene: 4. CDR1 is SEHNR, CDR2 FQNEAQ, per germline (reference sequence). CDR3 nucleotides: TGTGCCAGCAGCAGCGGGACGGCCACAGATACGCAGTATTTT. This codes for CASSSGTATDTQYF.

The DNA of the CDR3 is TGTGCCAGCTCACCGTCGGCGGGGGGAATCACTAGCACAGATACGCAGTATTTT. This translates into CASSPSAGGITSTDTQYF. This rearrangement joins TRBV18 to TRBJ2-3, with 8 bases that match TRBD2. Germline V CDR1 and CDR2: KGHSH, LQKENI. V was pared by 3 bases and J by 0 bases, with 11 bases of the junction left unmatched. CDR3 length equals 18 residues.

In nucleotides, the CDR3 is TGTGCCAGCTCACCGAGGCAGGGGGTCAAACAGCCCCAGCATTTT. Encoded protein: CASSPRQGVKQPQHF. The V and J genes are TRBV18 and TRBJ1-5; TRBD1 aligns across 7 bases. Germline assignment: CDR1 KGHSH and CDR2 LQKENI. This CDR3 region has 15 residues. V lost 3 bases, J lost 7 bases, and 9 bases stayed unmatched. The full variable domain, its missing parts supplied by reference TRBV18 and TRBJ1-5, is NAGVMQNPRHLVRRRGQEARLRCSPMKGHSHVYWYRQLPEEGLKFMVYLQKENIIDESGMPKERFSAEFPKEGPSILRIQQVVRGDSAAYFCASSPRQGVKQPQHFGDGTRLSIL.

This clone came up a few times. The chain combines TRBV5-4 with TRBJ2-7, with 14 nucleotides matching TRBD2. Germline assignment: CDR1 SGHNT and CDR2 YYREEE (reference sequence). Losses at the gene ends were 3 bases for V and 9 bases for J; bases not matched to a gene: 5. The CDR3 extends over 14 amino acids. The CDR3 bases are TGTGCCAGCAGCTCGGGACTAGCGGGAGATTGGCAGTACTTC. This gives the protein CASSSGLAGDWQYF.

This clone was seen just once. The chain combines TRBV5-1 with TRBJ2-7; TRBD2 matches 8 bases. The CDR3 extends over 14 amino acids. With 5 bases clipped from V and 2 bases from J, the junction kept 6 bases outside the gene matches. The germline CDR1 and CDR2 sequences are SGHRS and YFSETQ. Here the CDR3 reads CASRPRGGPYEQYF. The CDR3 DNA reads as TGCGCCAGCAGGCCACGGGGGGGACCCTACGAGCAGTACTTC. The full variable domain, with the rest looked up from reference TRBV5-1 and TRBJ2-7, is KAGVTQTPRYLIKTRGQQVTLSCSPISGHRSVSWYQQTPGQGLQFLFEYFSETQRNKGNFPGRFSGRQFSNSRSEMNVSTLELGDSALYLCASRPRGGPYEQYFGPGTRLTVT.

The J gene is TRBJ1-3, the V gene TRBV5-8; perhaps TRBD1 as D (5 bases). The germline V gene has CDR1 SGHTS and CDR2 YDEGEE. V lost 4 bases and J 2 bases, leaving 19 bases between the germline ends. There are 17 residues in the CDR3. The CDR3 protein is CASSPWGGTGAGNTIYF. CDR3 DNA sequence: TGTGCCAGCAGCCCCTGGGGGGGGACCGGGGCTGGAAACACCATATATTTT.

This chain links TRBV27 with TRBJ2-7, with D maybe TRBD2 (5 bases). Germline V gene sequence: CDR1 MNHEY, CDR2 SMNVEV (reference sequence). Trimming shortened V by 8 bases and J by 2 bases, and 13 bases separated the two germline ends. This CDR3 is 13 amino acids long. CDR3 sequence reads: CASAIDGTYEQYF. Here the CDR3 DNA reads TGTGCCAGCGCTATCGACGGGACCTACGAGCAGTACTTC.

This clone was recorded only once. The V gene is TRBV5-8, the J gene TRBJ2-1; the D is unclear. Germline loops: CDR1 SGHTS, CDR2 YDEGEE. The CDR3 sequence is 11 residues long. Trimming stripped 0 bases from V and 10 bases from J, with 5 bases between. Written as DNA, the CDR3 is TGTGCCAGCAGCTTGGAAGTCGAGCAGTTCTTC. Protein sequence: CASSLEVEQFF.